A selection of T cell receptor beta chains follows, all from one sample in a study of blood T cell repertoires in COVID-19. Generated by immunoSEQ multiplex PCR, the TCRdb table keeps only in-frame clones and is missing some. The data show around 100,000 clones, less than 95% seen once. The source material was peripheral blood. All receptors come from a man aged 45 to 65 with acute or convalescent COVID-19. CDR3s include the opening cysteine and the closing phenylalanine or tryptophan. The D gene is left open where the match is weak. Clone size, where shown, is once, few, many, or a class for clones that have expanded.

clone_size	v_call	d_call	j_call	cdr3_nt	cdr3_aa
NA	TRBV24-1	TRBD1	TRBJ1-5	TGTGCCACCAGTGGCAACAGGGGAGGCCAGCCCCAGCATTTT	CATSGNRGGQPQHF
NA	TRBV7-2	TRBD1	TRBJ1-6	TGTGCCAGCAGCTTAGGATCGACAGGGGGTCTCACCCTCCACTTT	CASSLGSTGGLTLHF
NA	TRBV6-6	TRBD1	TRBJ2-7	TGTGCCAGCAGTTCAACCGGGACAGGGGCCCCCGAGCAGTACTTC	CASSSTGTGAPEQYF
once	TRBV5-1	NA	TRBJ2-1	TGCGCCAGCAGCCCCGGGACTCAACCCTACAATGAGCAGTTCTTC	CASSPGTQPYNEQFF
NA	TRBV5-6	NA	TRBJ1-2	TGTGCCAGCAGCTTGGAGGCGGGTACGGCCTATGGCTACACCTTC	CASSLEAGTAYGYTF
NA	TRBV19	NA	TRBJ2-7	TGTGCCAGTACGGCCGGGAGTCTACCCTACGAGCAGTACTTC	CASTAGSLPYEQYF
once	TRBV27	NA	TRBJ1-1	TGTGCCAGCAGTAGGGGTGGAGGGTTTAACACTGAAGCTTTCTTT	CASSRGGGFNTEAFF
NA	TRBV19	NA	TRBJ1-4	TGTGCCAGTACCCTCCGGAGCCCACAGGGTTCAGAAAAACTGTTTTTT	CASTLRSPQGSEKLFF
NA	TRBV7-2	TRBD2	TRBJ2-5	TGTGCCAGCAGCCCGGTGGGAGCGGGAGGCAGCGGGACCCAGTACTTC	CASSPVGAGGSGTQYF
NA	TRBV7-9	TRBD1	TRBJ1-2	TGTGCCAGCAGCCATTCATTGACCGGGACAGCAAACTATGGCTACACCTTC	CASSHSLTGTANYGYTF
NA	TRBV21-1	NA	TRBJ2-1	TGTGCCAGCAGCCCCCCAGGGACTAGCGACAATGAGCAGTTCTTC	CASSPPGTSDNEQFF
NA	TRBV11-3	NA	TRBJ1-1	TGTGCCAGCAGCTACGGGAAGGTGAACACTGAAGCTTTCTTT	CASSYGKVNTEAFF
once	TRBV18	NA	TRBJ1-3	TGTGCCAGCTCACCCGGAGGATCTGGAAACACCATATATTTT	CASSPGGSGNTIYF
once	TRBV19	TRBD1	TRBJ2-1	TGTGCCAGTAGTACGGACAGGGGGCTAAACGAGCAGTTCTTC	CASSTDRGLNEQFF
NA	TRBV11-3	TRBD2	TRBJ2-4	TGTGCCAGCAGTCGACTAGCGGGTTACAAAAACATTCAGTACTTC	CASSRLAGYKNIQYF
NA	TRBV7-2	NA	TRBJ2-3	TGTGCCAGCAGCTTAGTGGCGGGCCACTTCGTCGGCGCAGATACGCAGTATTTT	CASSLVAGHFVGADTQYF
NA	TRBV11-3	TRBD2	TRBJ2-5	TGTGCCAGCAGCCATAAACTAGCGGGAGCGGGGGAGACCCAGTACTTC	CASSHKLAGAGETQYF
NA	TRBV29-1	NA	TRBJ1-4	TGCAGCGTTGATCCGGGAAATAATGAAAAACTGTTTTTT	CSVDPGNNEKLFF
NA	TRBV27	TRBD1	TRBJ2-7	TGTGCCAGCAGTTTATCGGGCAGGGGGCACTCCTACGAGCAGTACTTC	CASSLSGRGHSYEQYF
NA	TRBV18	NA	TRBJ2-7	TGTGCCAGCTCACCGGAACAGGGAACGGAGCAGTACTTC	CASSPEQGTEQYF
NA	TRBV2	TRBD1	TRBJ1-5	TGTGCCAGCAGCCTTAGGACAGGCAACAATCAGCCCCAGCATTTT	CASSLRTGNNQPQHF
once	TRBV20-1	NA	TRBJ1-6	TGCAGTGCTAGTTTAACAGGGATGGGATCTATTAGTAATTCACCCCTCCACTTT	CSASLTGMGSISNSPLHF
NA	TRBV18	NA	TRBJ2-4	TGTGCCAGCTCACCACAGCATCTAGCCAAAAACATTCAGTACTTC	CASSPQHLAKNIQYF
NA	TRBV19	NA	TRBJ1-5	TGTGCCAGTATGAACAGCCTGAGCCAGCCCCAGCATTTT	CASMNSLSQPQHF
NA	TRBV19	NA	TRBJ1-1	TGTGCCAGTAGTAGGGGGGAGGGAACTGAAGCTTTCTTT	CASSRGEGTEAFF
NA	TRBV10-3	TRBD2	TRBJ2-3	TGTGCCATCAGTGAGTCCCTAGCGGGGGTGGTGGATACGCAGTATTTT	CAISESLAGVVDTQYF
NA	TRBV11-3	NA	TRBJ2-2	TGTGCCAGCAGGGGCATAGGGGGGGCGCCCGGGGAGCTGTTTTTT	CASRGIGGAPGELFF
NA	TRBV6-2/TRBV6-3	TRBD1	TRBJ2-3	TGTGCCAGCAGTTACGGGACAGGGCCAGTTAAGCAGTATTTT	CASSYGTGPVKQYF
NA	TRBV24-1	NA	TRBJ2-4	TGTGCCACCGTTAGTACCCCAAAAGTAGCCAAAAACATTCAGTACTTC	CATVSTPKVAKNIQYF